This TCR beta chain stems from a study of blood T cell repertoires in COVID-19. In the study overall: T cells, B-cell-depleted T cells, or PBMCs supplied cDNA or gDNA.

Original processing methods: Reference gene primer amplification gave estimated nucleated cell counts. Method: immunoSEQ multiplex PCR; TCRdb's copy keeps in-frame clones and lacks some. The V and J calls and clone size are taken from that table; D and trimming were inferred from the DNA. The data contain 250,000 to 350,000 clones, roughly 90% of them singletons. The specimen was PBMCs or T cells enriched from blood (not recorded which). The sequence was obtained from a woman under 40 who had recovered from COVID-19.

CDR3 amino acids: CASSRGTGGPGTTEAFF. CDR3 coding DNA: TGCGCCAGCAGTCGTGGGACAGGGGGACCTGGTACCACTGAAGCTTTCTTT. V usage is TRBV5-1 and J usage is TRBJ1-1, with 11 bases that match TRBD1. J was trimmed by 4 bases and V by 5 bases; bases with no gene match: 13. This CDR3 is 17 amino acids long. Per the germline V gene, CDR1 is SGHRS and CDR2 is YFSETQ.